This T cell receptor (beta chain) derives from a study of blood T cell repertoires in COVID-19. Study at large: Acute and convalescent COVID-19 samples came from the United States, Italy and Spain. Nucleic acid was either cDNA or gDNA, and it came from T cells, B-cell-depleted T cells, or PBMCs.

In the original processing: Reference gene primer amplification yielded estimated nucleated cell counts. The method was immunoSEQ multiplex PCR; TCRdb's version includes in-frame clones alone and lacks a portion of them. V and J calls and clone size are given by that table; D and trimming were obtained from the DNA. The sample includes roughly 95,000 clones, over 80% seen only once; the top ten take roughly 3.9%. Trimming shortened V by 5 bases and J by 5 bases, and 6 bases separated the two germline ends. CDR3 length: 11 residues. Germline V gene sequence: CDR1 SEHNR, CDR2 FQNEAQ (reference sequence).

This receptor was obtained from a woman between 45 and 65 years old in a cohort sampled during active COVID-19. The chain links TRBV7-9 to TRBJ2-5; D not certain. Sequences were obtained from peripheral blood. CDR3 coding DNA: TGTGCCAGCAGCACTGAGGAGACCCAGTACTTC. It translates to CASSTEETQYF.